This entry describes one T cell receptor (beta chain). The record originates from a study of blood T cell repertoires in COVID-19. Study-level background: Sites across the United States, Italy and Spain contributed samples from acute and convalescent COVID-19.

Germline CDR1 and CDR2: SGHRS and YFSETQ. The CDR3 has 17 residues. V shed 0 bases, J shed 6 bases, and the junction held 9 bases outside the gene matches. In the authors' workflow: Reference gene primer amplification yielded estimated nucleated cell counts. Data came from immunoSEQ multiplex PCR; TCRdb stores just in-frame clones and leaves some out. V and J calls and clone size are given by that table; D and trimming were obtained from the DNA. This table holds under 250,000 clones, more than 65% found once. The gene calls are TRBV5-1 and TRBJ2-2, with 9 bases matching TRBD1. Sequences were obtained from peripheral blood. The origin of this receptor is a human donor in a cohort sampled during active COVID-19. CDR3 bases: TGCGCCAGCAGCTTGGATGGGACAGGGTGGGGCCCCGGGGAGCTGTTTTTT. This sequence encodes CASSLDGTGWGPGELFF.